The rows below give T cell receptor beta chains drawn from one sample of a study of Ad26.COV2.S vaccination and SARS-CoV-2 variants. The repertoire was sequenced with immunoSEQ multiplex PCR; TCRdb's copy has only in-frame clones and lacks some. In the table there are some 500,000 clones, 75% to 90% of which are singletons. Material: peripheral blood, obtained in a trial of Ad26.COV2.S vaccine versus placebo. All receptors derive from a person aged 18-60 years who received the Ad26.COV2.S COVID-19 vaccine or a placebo. CDR3s include the opening cysteine and the closing phenylalanine or tryptophan. The order of the fields is J gene, CDR3 length, clone size, D gene, V gene, CDR3 protein, CDR3 DNA. The D gene is left open where the match is weak. Clone size appears in some rows only: once, few, many, or a class for an expanded clone.

J gene: TRBJ1-1
CDR3 length: 11
clone size: NA
D gene: NA
V gene: TRBV7-9
CDR3 protein: CASSLGGEAFF
CDR3 DNA: TGTGCCAGCAGCTTAGGGGGTGAAGCTTTCTTT

J gene: TRBJ2-7
CDR3 length: 14
clone size: NA
D gene: NA
V gene: TRBV9
CDR3 protein: CASSVGQSFYEQYF
CDR3 DNA: TGTGCCAGCAGCGTCGGACAGAGTTTCTACGAGCAGTACTTC

J gene: TRBJ1-2
CDR3 length: 14
clone size: NA
D gene: NA
V gene: TRBV6-5
CDR3 protein: CASSYSTTPYGYTF
CDR3 DNA: TGTGCCAGCAGTTACTCGACGACACCCTATGGCTACACCTTC

J gene: TRBJ1-5
CDR3 length: 18
clone size: NA
D gene: NA
V gene: TRBV7-2
CDR3 protein: CASSLLGFAAYSNQPQHF
CDR3 DNA: TGTGCCAGCAGCTTACTGGGATTTGCAGCATATAGCAATCAGCCCCAGCATTTT

J gene: TRBJ2-7
CDR3 length: 15
clone size: NA
D gene: TRBD1
V gene: TRBV7-2
CDR3 protein: CASSSPDRANYEQYF
CDR3 DNA: TGTGCCAGCAGCTCTCCGGACAGGGCAAACTACGAGCAGTACTTC

J gene: TRBJ1-2
CDR3 length: 14
clone size: NA
D gene: TRBD1
V gene: TRBV18
CDR3 protein: CASSRDRALYGYTF
CDR3 DNA: TGTGCCAGCTCGCGAGACAGGGCCCTATATGGCTACACCTTC

J gene: TRBJ2-1
CDR3 length: 14
clone size: NA
D gene: NA
V gene: TRBV4-1
CDR3 protein: CASSQGGDYNEQFF
CDR3 DNA: TGCGCCAGCAGCCAAGGGGGGGACTACAATGAGCAGTTCTTC

J gene: TRBJ2-1
CDR3 length: 15
clone size: NA
D gene: TRBD2
V gene: TRBV5-4
CDR3 protein: CASSPAGGRDNEQFF
CDR3 DNA: TGTGCCAGCAGCCCAGCGGGGGGAAGGGACAATGAGCAGTTCTTC

J gene: TRBJ2-5
CDR3 length: 17
clone size: NA
D gene: TRBD2
V gene: TRBV7-2
CDR3 protein: CASSLGGPGTSEETQYF
CDR3 DNA: TGTGCCAGCAGCTTAGGGGGACCCGGGACTAGCGAAGAGACCCAGTACTTC

J gene: TRBJ2-2
CDR3 length: 14
clone size: NA
D gene: NA
V gene: TRBV7-8
CDR3 protein: CASSLIRNTGELFF
CDR3 DNA: TGTGCCAGCAGCCTCATACGAAACACCGGGGAGCTGTTTTTT

J gene: TRBJ2-1
CDR3 length: 16
clone size: NA
D gene: TRBD1
V gene: TRBV5-1
CDR3 protein: CASSPRGTGEYNEQFF
CDR3 DNA: TGCGCCAGCAGCCCCCGGGGGACAGGGGAATACAATGAGCAGTTCTTC

J gene: TRBJ2-5
CDR3 length: 13
clone size: NA
D gene: NA
V gene: TRBV18
CDR3 protein: CASSPRGLETQYF
CDR3 DNA: TGTGCCAGCTCACCTAGGGGCCTAGAGACCCAGTACTTC

J gene: TRBJ1-3
CDR3 length: 16
clone size: NA
D gene: NA
V gene: TRBV30
CDR3 protein: CAWNRGAIFSGNTIYF
CDR3 DNA: TGTGCCTGGAATCGGGGGGCTATTTTCTCTGGAAACACCATATATTTT

J gene: TRBJ1-4
CDR3 length: 16
clone size: NA
D gene: NA
V gene: TRBV2
CDR3 protein: CASSGGIRGPNEKLFF
CDR3 DNA: TGTGCCAGCAGTGGGGGGATCAGGGGACCTAATGAAAAACTGTTTTTT

J gene: TRBJ1-2
CDR3 length: 14
clone size: once
D gene: NA
V gene: TRBV6-5
CDR3 protein: CASSQRQQSYGYTF
CDR3 DNA: TGTGCCAGCAGTCAGCGCCAGCAGTCCTATGGCTACACCTTC

J gene: TRBJ1-3
CDR3 length: 16
clone size: few
D gene: NA
V gene: TRBV5-1
CDR3 protein: CASSPSGGGSGNTIYF
CDR3 DNA: TGCGCCAGCAGCCCTTCGGGAGGGGGCTCTGGAAACACCATATATTTT

J gene: TRBJ2-5
CDR3 length: 13
clone size: NA
D gene: NA
V gene: TRBV6-5
CDR3 protein: CASTLSGEETQYF
CDR3 DNA: TGTGCCAGCACCCTCTCTGGAGAAGAGACCCAGTACTTC

J gene: TRBJ1-6
CDR3 length: 15
clone size: NA
D gene: NA
V gene: TRBV18
CDR3 protein: CASSPLLTENSPLHF
CDR3 DNA: TGTGCCAGCTCACCACTACTGACAGAAAATTCACCCCTCCACTTT

J gene: TRBJ1-1
CDR3 length: 14
clone size: NA
D gene: NA
V gene: TRBV4-2
CDR3 protein: CASSSIRVQMGAFF
CDR3 DNA: TGTGCCAGCAGCTCGATCAGGGTCCAAATGGGCGCTTTCTTT

J gene: TRBJ1-1
CDR3 length: 13
clone size: NA
D gene: NA
V gene: TRBV27
CDR3 protein: CASSFREQTEAFF
CDR3 DNA: TGTGCCAGCAGTTTCAGGGAGCAGACTGAAGCTTTCTTT

J gene: TRBJ2-5
CDR3 length: 15
clone size: NA
D gene: TRBD2
V gene: TRBV28
CDR3 protein: CASSRTGLAPETQYF
CDR3 DNA: TGTGCCAGCAGTCGGACCGGACTAGCGCCAGAGACCCAGTACTTC

J gene: TRBJ2-2
CDR3 length: 18
clone size: NA
D gene: TRBD2
V gene: TRBV11-3
CDR3 protein: CASSLELAGGANTGELFF
CDR3 DNA: TGTGCCAGCAGCTTAGAACTCGCGGGAGGGGCGAACACCGGGGAGCTGTTTTTT

J gene: TRBJ2-7
CDR3 length: 15
clone size: NA
D gene: TRBD1
V gene: TRBV28
CDR3 protein: CASSSSGTVLYEQYF
CDR3 DNA: TGTGCCAGCAGTTCGTCCGGGACAGTCCTCTACGAGCAGTACTTC

J gene: TRBJ2-1
CDR3 length: 12
clone size: NA
D gene: NA
V gene: TRBV15
CDR3 protein: CATSLTGAEQFF
CDR3 DNA: TGTGCCACCAGCTTAACGGGGGCGGAGCAGTTCTTC

J gene: TRBJ2-3
CDR3 length: 15
clone size: NA
D gene: TRBD2
V gene: TRBV27
CDR3 protein: CASRTLAGGRDTQYF
CDR3 DNA: TGTGCCAGCCGCACTCTAGCGGGGGGAAGGGATACGCAGTATTTT

J gene: TRBJ2-5
CDR3 length: 12
clone size: NA
D gene: NA
V gene: TRBV19
CDR3 protein: CRETRTQETQYF
CDR3 DNA: TGTCGAGAGACTAGGACCCAAGAGACCCAGTACTTC

J gene: TRBJ1-6
CDR3 length: 15
clone size: NA
D gene: NA
V gene: TRBV27
CDR3 protein: CASSSYPAGNSPLHF
CDR3 DNA: TGTGCCAGCAGCTCCTATCCGGCAGGGAATTCACCCCTCCACTTT

J gene: TRBJ2-2
CDR3 length: 15
clone size: NA
D gene: NA
V gene: TRBV18
CDR3 protein: CASSPNRDLAGELFF
CDR3 DNA: TGTGCCAGCTCACCGAACAGGGACCTGGCCGGGGAGCTGTTTTTT

J gene: TRBJ2-3
CDR3 length: 16
clone size: NA
D gene: TRBD2
V gene: TRBV5-1
CDR3 protein: CASSRGLAGELDTQYF
CDR3 DNA: TGCGCCAGCAGCAGGGGACTAGCGGGGGAACTAGATACGCAGTATTTT

J gene: TRBJ1-5
CDR3 length: 13
clone size: NA
D gene: NA
V gene: TRBV3-1/TRBV3-2
CDR3 protein: CASSQSPDPPQHF
CDR3 DNA: TGTGCCAGCAGCCAAAGTCCGGACCCTCCCCAGCATTTT

J gene: TRBJ2-5
CDR3 length: 14
clone size: NA
D gene: NA
V gene: TRBV7-3
CDR3 protein: CASGGGPPQETQYF
CDR3 DNA: TGTGCCAGCGGGGGTGGGCCCCCTCAAGAGACCCAGTACTTC

J gene: TRBJ2-1
CDR3 length: 13
clone size: NA
D gene: NA
V gene: TRBV6-5
CDR3 protein: CASSLDSYNEQFF
CDR3 DNA: TGTGCCAGCTCGTTGGACAGCTACAATGAGCAGTTCTTC

J gene: TRBJ2-7
CDR3 length: 15
clone size: NA
D gene: NA
V gene: TRBV5-4
CDR3 protein: CASSLDQGTGHEQYF
CDR3 DNA: TGTGCCAGCAGCTTGGACCAGGGAACGGGCCACGAGCAGTACTTC

J gene: TRBJ2-3
CDR3 length: 12
clone size: NA
D gene: TRBD1
V gene: TRBV24-1
CDR3 protein: CATSEQGARQYF
CDR3 DNA: TGTGCCACCAGTGAGCAGGGGGCCCGGCAGTATTTT

J gene: TRBJ2-1
CDR3 length: 8
clone size: NA
D gene: NA
V gene: TRBV5-1
CDR3 protein: CAYNEQFF
CDR3 DNA: TGCGCATACAATGAGCAGTTCTTC

J gene: TRBJ2-6
CDR3 length: 16
clone size: NA
D gene: NA
V gene: TRBV20-1
CDR3 protein: CSASSGPSSGANVLTF
CDR3 DNA: TGCAGTGCTAGTAGTGGACCCAGCTCTGGGGCCAACGTCCTGACTTTC

J gene: TRBJ2-5
CDR3 length: 17
clone size: NA
D gene: TRBD2
V gene: TRBV7-9
CDR3 protein: CASSGVLGAAGFETQYF
CDR3 DNA: TGTGCCAGCAGCGGCGTTCTCGGCGCAGCGGGATTTGAGACCCAGTACTTC

J gene: TRBJ2-5
CDR3 length: 13
clone size: NA
D gene: NA
V gene: TRBV15
CDR3 protein: CATSRAPEETQYF
CDR3 DNA: TGTGCCACCAGCAGAGCACCAGAAGAGACCCAGTACTTC

J gene: TRBJ1-1
CDR3 length: 16
clone size: NA
D gene: NA
V gene: TRBV5-5
CDR3 protein: CASSLGVGSVNTEAFF
CDR3 DNA: TGTGCCAGCAGCTTGGGCGTGGGGAGCGTGAACACTGAAGCTTTCTTT

J gene: TRBJ1-1
CDR3 length: 13
clone size: few
D gene: NA
V gene: TRBV20-1
CDR3 protein: CSASGGGELWAFF
CDR3 DNA: TGCAGTGCTAGTGGGGGCGGGGAGCTGTGGGCTTTCTTT

J gene: TRBJ2-3
CDR3 length: 14
clone size: NA
D gene: NA
V gene: TRBV5-1
CDR3 protein: CASSLGLGGDTQYF
CDR3 DNA: TGCGCCAGCAGCTTGGGTCTGGGGGGAGATACGCAGTATTTT

J gene: TRBJ2-7
CDR3 length: 16
clone size: NA
D gene: TRBD2
V gene: TRBV7-2
CDR3 protein: CASSSRTSGGSYEQYF
CDR3 DNA: TGTGCCAGCAGCTCACGGACTAGCGGGGGGTCGTACGAGCAGTACTTC

J gene: TRBJ2-3
CDR3 length: 12
clone size: NA
D gene: NA
V gene: TRBV6-5
CDR3 protein: CASNYPIDTQYF
CDR3 DNA: TGTGCCAGCAATTACCCGATAGATACGCAGTATTTT

J gene: TRBJ2-7
CDR3 length: 15
clone size: few
D gene: TRBD1
V gene: TRBV7-9
CDR3 protein: CASSLGVGQLQKQYF
CDR3 DNA: TGTGCCAGCAGCTTAGGAGTGGGACAGCTGCAGAAGCAGTACTTC

J gene: TRBJ1-1
CDR3 length: 19
clone size: once
D gene: TRBD1
V gene: TRBV5-1
CDR3 protein: CASSPDRVQTLLLRTEAFF
CDR3 DNA: TGCGCCAGCAGCCCGGACAGGGTACAGACCCTTTTGCTACGCACTGAAGCTTTCTTT

J gene: TRBJ2-3
CDR3 length: 14
clone size: NA
D gene: NA
V gene: TRBV6-5
CDR3 protein: CASSSTVRTDTQYF
CDR3 DNA: TGTGCCAGCAGTTCGACCGTACGCACAGATACGCAGTATTTT

J gene: TRBJ1-3
CDR3 length: 14
clone size: NA
D gene: NA
V gene: TRBV5-1
CDR3 protein: CASSFDLSGNTIYF
CDR3 DNA: TGCGCCAGCAGCTTCGATCTCTCTGGAAACACCATATATTTT

J gene: TRBJ2-7
CDR3 length: 12
clone size: NA
D gene: NA
V gene: TRBV6-2/TRBV6-3
CDR3 protein: CASSYLAYEQYF
CDR3 DNA: TGTGCCAGCAGTTACTTAGCCTACGAGCAGTACTTC

J gene: TRBJ2-3
CDR3 length: 18
clone size: NA
D gene: TRBD2
V gene: TRBV4-1
CDR3 protein: CASSPKGIAGGRADTQYF
CDR3 DNA: TGCGCCAGCAGCCCGAAGGGAATTGCGGGGGGGCGCGCAGATACGCAGTATTTT

J gene: TRBJ1-2
CDR3 length: 13
clone size: NA
D gene: NA
V gene: TRBV28
CDR3 protein: CAINRWGITGYTF
CDR3 DNA: TGTGCCATCAACCGTTGGGGGATCACTGGCTACACCTTC

J gene: TRBJ2-3
CDR3 length: 14
clone size: NA
D gene: NA
V gene: TRBV27
CDR3 protein: CASSINRARDTQYF
CDR3 DNA: TGTGCCAGCAGTATAAACAGGGCCCGAGATACGCAGTATTTT